A selection of T cell receptor beta chains follows, all from one sample in a study of T cell repertoires in cytomegalovirus infection. MiXCR, run by TCRdb on the reads, gives a single entry per CDR3 protein. The sample has approximately 500,000 distinct CDR3 sequences, more than 15% seen once. What was sequenced was CD8+ T cells from PBMCs. These receptors were obtained from a human donor in good health (CMV status not recorded). Some clones in this sample may be carry-over from other donors' samples. Both conserved end residues are part of each CDR3. D genes are given only for firm matches. Not every row has a clone size; where given, it reads once, few, many or a size class.

d_call: -; v_call: TRBV28; j_call: TRBJ2-1; clone_size: -; cdr3_nt: TGTGCCAGCAGTACCCCCCGCGAGAGCTCCTACAATGAGCAGTTCTTC; cdr3_aa: CASSTPRESSYNEQFF
d_call: -; v_call: TRBV9; j_call: TRBJ1-3; clone_size: few; cdr3_nt: TGTGCCAGCAGCGTAGGAGGGGGGGCCTCTGGAAACACCATATATTTT; cdr3_aa: CASSVGGGASGNTIYF
d_call: -; v_call: TRBV20-1; j_call: TRBJ1-1; clone_size: few; cdr3_nt: TGCAGTGCTGTCAGGGATTTGAACACTGAAGCTTTCTTT; cdr3_aa: CSAVRDLNTEAFF
d_call: -; v_call: TRBV24-1; j_call: TRBJ2-1; clone_size: -; cdr3_nt: TGTGCCACCAGTGATTTGTCTCCGGAGCCGGGGGACAATGAGCAGTTCTTC; cdr3_aa: CATSDLSPEPGDNEQFF
d_call: -; v_call: TRBV5-6; j_call: TRBJ2-1; clone_size: -; cdr3_nt: TGTGCCAGCAGCTCTGGACTCGGTATTTACAATGAGCAGTTCTTC; cdr3_aa: CASSSGLGIYNEQFF
d_call: -; v_call: TRBV27; j_call: TRBJ2-1; clone_size: few; cdr3_nt: TGTGCCAGCAGTTCTTATAACGGGAATGAGCAGTTCTTC; cdr3_aa: CASSSYNGNEQFF
d_call: -; v_call: TRBV4-1; j_call: TRBJ2-7; clone_size: many; cdr3_nt: TGCGCCAGCAGCCAAGAGTCGAAGGGGGTTACCGAGCAGTACTTC; cdr3_aa: CASSQESKGVTEQYF
d_call: TRBD2; v_call: TRBV10-3; j_call: TRBJ2-3; clone_size: -; cdr3_nt: TGTGCCATCAGTGAGTCTAGCGGGAGCGCAGATACGCAGTATTTT; cdr3_aa: CAISESSGSADTQYF
d_call: TRBD2; v_call: TRBV5-1; j_call: TRBJ2-5; clone_size: few; cdr3_nt: TGCGCCAGCAGCACCAGCGGGGAGATTGAGACCCAGTACTTC; cdr3_aa: CASSTSGEIETQYF
d_call: -; v_call: TRBV11-2; j_call: TRBJ1-1; clone_size: many; cdr3_nt: TGTGCCAGCAGCTTAGGTCTGCAGGATTACACTGAAGCTTTCTTT; cdr3_aa: CASSLGLQDYTEAFF
d_call: TRBD2; v_call: TRBV24-1; j_call: TRBJ2-1; clone_size: -; cdr3_nt: TGTGCCACCAGTGACCCCAGCGGGAGTGCGCAGTTCTTC; cdr3_aa: CATSDPSGSAQFF
d_call: -; v_call: TRBV27; j_call: TRBJ1-2; clone_size: -; cdr3_nt: TGTGCCAGCAGGACCGGCAACTATGGCTACACCTTC; cdr3_aa: CASRTGNYGYTF
d_call: TRBD2; v_call: TRBV7-9; j_call: TRBJ2-7; clone_size: many; cdr3_nt: TGTGCCAGCAGCTCCAGGACTAGCGGGAAAGGGGCCTACGAGCAGTACTTC; cdr3_aa: CASSSRTSGKGAYEQYF
d_call: -; v_call: TRBV14; j_call: TRBJ2-7; clone_size: many; cdr3_nt: TGTGCCAGCAGGCCCACGGGGGACTACGAGCAGTACTTC; cdr3_aa: CASRPTGDYEQYF
d_call: -; v_call: TRBV6-2/TRBV6-3; j_call: TRBJ2-7; clone_size: many; cdr3_nt: TGTGCCAGCAGTTACTCCCGGCGGCAAGGCTCCTACGAGCAGTACTTC; cdr3_aa: CASSYSRRQGSYEQYF
d_call: -; v_call: TRBV12-3/TRBV12-4; j_call: TRBJ1-1; clone_size: few; cdr3_nt: TGTGCCAGCAGGGGAACTTGGGGGGATCTAAACACTGAAGCTTTCTTT; cdr3_aa: CASRGTWGDLNTEAFF